This T cell receptor beta chain is from a study of blood T cell repertoires in COVID-19. Overall study context: In each case, the material was cDNA or gDNA derived from T cells, B-cell-depleted T cells, or PBMCs.

Trimming left V 6 bases short and J 4 bases short, with 12 bases between. Germline-derived CDR1 and CDR2 are SNHLY and FYNNEI. The CDR3 contains 13 residues. The data were produced by immunoSEQ multiplex PCR, yet TCRdb's version contains in-frame clones alone and is incomplete. This sample yields about 190,000 clones, of which about four fifths are seen a single time; 4.5% to 5.5% belongs to the top ten. The sequencing input was peripheral blood. The sequence came from a woman in her 70s with active or convalescent COVID-19. The gene calls are TRBV2 and TRBJ1-2; D perhaps matches TRBD1 (5 bases). CDR3 in amino acids: CASRGPGGYGYTF. The CDR3 DNA sequence: TGTGCCAGCAGGGGGCCGGGCGGCTATGGCTACACCTTC.